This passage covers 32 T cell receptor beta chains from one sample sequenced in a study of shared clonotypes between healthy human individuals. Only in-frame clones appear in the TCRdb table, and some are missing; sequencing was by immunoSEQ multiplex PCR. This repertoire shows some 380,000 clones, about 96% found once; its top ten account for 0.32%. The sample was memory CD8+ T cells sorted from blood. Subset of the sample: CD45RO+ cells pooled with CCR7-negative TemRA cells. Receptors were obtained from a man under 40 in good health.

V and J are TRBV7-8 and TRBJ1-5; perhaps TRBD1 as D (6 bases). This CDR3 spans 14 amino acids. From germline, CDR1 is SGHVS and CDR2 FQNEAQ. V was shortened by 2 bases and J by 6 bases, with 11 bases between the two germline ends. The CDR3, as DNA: TGTGCCAGCAGCTTATCGGCAGGGGTTCAGCCCCAGCATTTT. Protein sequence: CASSLSAGVQPQHF.

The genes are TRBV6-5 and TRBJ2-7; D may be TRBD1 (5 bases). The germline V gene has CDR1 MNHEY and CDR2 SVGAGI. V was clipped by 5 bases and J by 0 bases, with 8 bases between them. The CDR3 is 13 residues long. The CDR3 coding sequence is TGTGCCAGCAGTCAAGGGGTCTCCTACGAGCAGTACTTC. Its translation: CASSQGVSYEQYF.

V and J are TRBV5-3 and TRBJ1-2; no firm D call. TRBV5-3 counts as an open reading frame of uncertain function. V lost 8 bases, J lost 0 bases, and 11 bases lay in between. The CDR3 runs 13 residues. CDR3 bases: TGTGCCAGGGGCAAGGTAGCTAACTATGGCTACACCTTC. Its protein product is CARGKVANYGYTF.

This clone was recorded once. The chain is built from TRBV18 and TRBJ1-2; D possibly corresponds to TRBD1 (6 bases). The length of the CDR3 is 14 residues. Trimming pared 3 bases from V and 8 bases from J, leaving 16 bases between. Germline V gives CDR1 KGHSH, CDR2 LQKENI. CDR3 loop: CASSPIDRRHGYTF. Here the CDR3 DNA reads TGTGCCAGCTCACCCATCGACAGGCGGCACGGCTACACCTTC.

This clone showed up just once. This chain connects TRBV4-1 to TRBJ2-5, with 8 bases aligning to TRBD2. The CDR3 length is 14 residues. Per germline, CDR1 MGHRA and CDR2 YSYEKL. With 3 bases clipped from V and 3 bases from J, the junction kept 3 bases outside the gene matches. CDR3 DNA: TGCGCCAGCAGCCACGGACTAGCCGAAGAGACCCAGTACTTC. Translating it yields CASSHGLAEETQYF.

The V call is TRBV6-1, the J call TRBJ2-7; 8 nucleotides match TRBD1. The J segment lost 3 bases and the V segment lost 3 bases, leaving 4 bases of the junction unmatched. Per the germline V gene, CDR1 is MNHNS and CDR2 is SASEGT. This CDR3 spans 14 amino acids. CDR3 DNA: TGTGCCAGCAGTGAGGGGGACAGGTTCTACGAGCAGTACTTC. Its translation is CASSEGDRFYEQYF.

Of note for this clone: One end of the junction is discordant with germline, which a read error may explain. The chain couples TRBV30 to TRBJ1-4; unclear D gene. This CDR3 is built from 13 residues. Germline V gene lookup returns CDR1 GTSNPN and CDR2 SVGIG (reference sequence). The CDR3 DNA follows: TGTGCATGGAGATCTACAGCTAATGAAAAACTGTTTTTT. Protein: CAWRSTANEKLFF.

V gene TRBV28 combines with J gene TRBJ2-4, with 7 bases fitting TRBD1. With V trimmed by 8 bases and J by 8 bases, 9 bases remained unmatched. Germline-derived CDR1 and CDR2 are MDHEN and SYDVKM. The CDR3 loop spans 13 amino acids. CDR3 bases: TGTGCCAGCGATGACAGGGATAAGGACATTCAGTACTTC. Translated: CASDDRDKDIQYF.

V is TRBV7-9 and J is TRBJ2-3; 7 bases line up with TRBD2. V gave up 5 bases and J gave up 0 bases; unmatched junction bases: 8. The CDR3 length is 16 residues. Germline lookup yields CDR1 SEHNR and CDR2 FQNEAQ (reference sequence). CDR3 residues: CASSGLAVGSTDTQYF. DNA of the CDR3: TGTGCCAGCAGCGGGCTAGCGGTGGGTAGCACAGATACGCAGTATTTT.

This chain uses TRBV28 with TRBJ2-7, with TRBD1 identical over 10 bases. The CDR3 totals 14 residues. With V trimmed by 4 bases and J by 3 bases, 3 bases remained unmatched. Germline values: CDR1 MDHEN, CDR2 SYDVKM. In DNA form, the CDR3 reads TGTGCCAGCAGTTCGGGGGACAGGGGCTACGAGCAGTACTTC. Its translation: CASSSGDRGYEQYF.

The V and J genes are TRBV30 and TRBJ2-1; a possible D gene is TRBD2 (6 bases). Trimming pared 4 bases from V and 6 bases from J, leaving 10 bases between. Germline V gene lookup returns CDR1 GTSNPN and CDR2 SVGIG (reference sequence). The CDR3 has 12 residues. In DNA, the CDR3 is TGTGCCTGGACGGCCGGGGGCAATGAGCAGTTCTTC. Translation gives CAWTAGGNEQFF.

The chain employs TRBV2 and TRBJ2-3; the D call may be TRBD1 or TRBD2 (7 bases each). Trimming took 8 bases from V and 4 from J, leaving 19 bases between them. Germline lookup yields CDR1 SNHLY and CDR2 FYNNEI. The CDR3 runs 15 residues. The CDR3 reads CASSSQGGAADTQYF. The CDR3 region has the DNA TGTGCCAGCTCGTCCCAGGGGGGGGCCGCAGATACGCAGTATTTT.

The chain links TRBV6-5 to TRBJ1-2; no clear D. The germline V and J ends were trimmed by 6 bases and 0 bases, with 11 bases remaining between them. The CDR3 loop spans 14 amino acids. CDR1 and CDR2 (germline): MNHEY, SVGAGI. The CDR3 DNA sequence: TGTGCCAGCAGCCCCAGGAGACCTAACTATGGCTACACCTTC. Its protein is CASSPRRPNYGYTF.

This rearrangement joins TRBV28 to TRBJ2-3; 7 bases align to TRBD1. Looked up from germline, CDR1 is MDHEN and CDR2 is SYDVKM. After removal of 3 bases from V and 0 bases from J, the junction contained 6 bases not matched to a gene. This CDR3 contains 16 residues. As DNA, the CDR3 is TGTGCCAGCAGTTTCGCGGACAGGCCTAGCACAGATACGCAGTATTTT. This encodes CASSFADRPSTDTQYF.

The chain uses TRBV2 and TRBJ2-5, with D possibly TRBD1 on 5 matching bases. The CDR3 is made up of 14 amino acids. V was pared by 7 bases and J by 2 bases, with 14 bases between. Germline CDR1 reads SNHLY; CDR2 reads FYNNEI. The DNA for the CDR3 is TGTGCCAGCACGGCAGGGTGGGGTCAAGAGACCCAGTACTTC. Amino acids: CASTAGWGQETQYF.

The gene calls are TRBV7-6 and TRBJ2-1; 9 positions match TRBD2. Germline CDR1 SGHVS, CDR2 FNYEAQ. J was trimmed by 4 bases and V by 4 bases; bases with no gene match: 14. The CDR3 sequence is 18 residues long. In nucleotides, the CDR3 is TGTGCCAGCAGCTCCGGGACTAGCCCGGGTCAACGATACAATGAGCAGTTCTTC. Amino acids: CASSSGTSPGQRYNEQFF.

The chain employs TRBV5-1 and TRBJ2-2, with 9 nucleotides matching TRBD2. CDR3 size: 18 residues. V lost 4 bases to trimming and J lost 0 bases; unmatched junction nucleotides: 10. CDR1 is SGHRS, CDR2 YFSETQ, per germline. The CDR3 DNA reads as TGCGCCAGCAGCGAGAAGTTGACTAGCGGATCGAACACCGGGGAGCTGTTTTTT. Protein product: CASSEKLTSGSNTGELFF.

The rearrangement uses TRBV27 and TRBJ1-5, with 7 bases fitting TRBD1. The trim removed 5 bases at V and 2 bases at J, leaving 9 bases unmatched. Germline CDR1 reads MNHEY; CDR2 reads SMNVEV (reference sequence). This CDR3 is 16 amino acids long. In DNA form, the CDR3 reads TGTGCCAGCAGTATCACAGGGGCAAGTCGCAATCAGCCCCAGCATTTT. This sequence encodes CASSITGASRNQPQHF.

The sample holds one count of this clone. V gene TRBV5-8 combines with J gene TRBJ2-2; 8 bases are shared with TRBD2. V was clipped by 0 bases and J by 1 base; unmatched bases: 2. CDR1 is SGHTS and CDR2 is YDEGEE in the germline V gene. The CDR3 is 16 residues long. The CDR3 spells CASSLGLARNTGELFF. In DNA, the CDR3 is TGTGCCAGCAGCTTGGGACTAGCGAGGAACACCGGGGAGCTGTTTTTT.

This CDR3 reads CASSLDSNNSPLHF. CDR3 DNA: TGCGCCAGCAGCTTGGACAGCAATAATTCACCCCTCCACTTT. This chain joins TRBV5-1 and TRBJ1-6; unclear D gene. Deletions cut 0 bases from V and 5 bases from J, with 6 bases between. This CDR3 has 14 amino acids. The germline CDR1 and CDR2 sequences are SGHRS and YFSETQ.

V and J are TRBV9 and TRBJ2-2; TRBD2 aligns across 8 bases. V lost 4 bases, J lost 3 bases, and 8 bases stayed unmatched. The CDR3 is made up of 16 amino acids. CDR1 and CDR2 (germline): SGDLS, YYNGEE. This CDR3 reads CASSKGVAGHTGELFF. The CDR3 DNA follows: TGTGCCAGCAGCAAAGGGGTAGCGGGACACACCGGGGAGCTGTTTTTT.

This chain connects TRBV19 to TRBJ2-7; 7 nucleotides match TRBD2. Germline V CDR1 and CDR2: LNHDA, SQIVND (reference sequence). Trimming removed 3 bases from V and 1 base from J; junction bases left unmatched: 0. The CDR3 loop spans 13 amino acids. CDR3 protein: CASSIGRSYEQYF. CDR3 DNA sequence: TGTGCCAGTAGTATCGGGAGGTCCTACGAGCAGTACTTC.

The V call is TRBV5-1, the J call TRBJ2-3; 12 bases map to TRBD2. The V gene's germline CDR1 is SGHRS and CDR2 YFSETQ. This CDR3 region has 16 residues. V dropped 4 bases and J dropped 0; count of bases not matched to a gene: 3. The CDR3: CASSHGLAGSTDTQYF. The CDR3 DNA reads TGCGCCAGCAGCCACGGACTAGCGGGGAGCACAGATACGCAGTATTTT.

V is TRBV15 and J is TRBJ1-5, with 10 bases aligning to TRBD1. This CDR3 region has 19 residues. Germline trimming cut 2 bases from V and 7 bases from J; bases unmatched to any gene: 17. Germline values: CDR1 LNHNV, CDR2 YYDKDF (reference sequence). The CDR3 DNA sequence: TGTGCCACCAGCAGATTTGGGGGACTGTCGACAGGGGGCTACCAGCCCCAGCATTTT. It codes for CATSRFGGLSTGGYQPQHF.

CDR3 protein: CASSPDATGGTDTQYF. CDR3 in DNA: TGTGCCAGCTCACCAGATGCGACGGGAGGGACAGATACGCAGTATTTT. The chain couples TRBV18 to TRBJ2-3, with 8 bases identical to TRBD2. This CDR3 has 16 amino acids. The junction had 7 bases not matched to a gene; V was cut back by 2 bases and J by 3 bases. CDR1 KGHSH and CDR2 LQKENI come from the germline V gene.

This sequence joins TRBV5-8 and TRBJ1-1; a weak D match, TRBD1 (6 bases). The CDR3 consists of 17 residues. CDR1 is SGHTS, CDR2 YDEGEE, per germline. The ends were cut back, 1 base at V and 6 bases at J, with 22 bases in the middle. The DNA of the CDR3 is TGTGCCAGCAGCTTGTTAGGAGGGGGATGGGGAAACGCTGAAGCTTTCTTT. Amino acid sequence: CASSLLGGGWGNAEAFF.

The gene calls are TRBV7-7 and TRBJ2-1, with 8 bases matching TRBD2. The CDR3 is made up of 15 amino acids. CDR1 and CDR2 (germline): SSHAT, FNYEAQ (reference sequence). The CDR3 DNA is TGTGCTAGACAATTCGGGGGGGACACCTACAATGAGCAGTTCTTC. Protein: CARQFGGDTYNEQFF.

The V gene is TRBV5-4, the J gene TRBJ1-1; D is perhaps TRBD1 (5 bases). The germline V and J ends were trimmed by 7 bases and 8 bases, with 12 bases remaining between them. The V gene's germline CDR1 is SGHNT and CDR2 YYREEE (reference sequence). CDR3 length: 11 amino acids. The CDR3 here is CASGQGREAFF. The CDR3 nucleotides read TGTGCCAGCGGTCAGGGCAGGGAAGCTTTCTTT.

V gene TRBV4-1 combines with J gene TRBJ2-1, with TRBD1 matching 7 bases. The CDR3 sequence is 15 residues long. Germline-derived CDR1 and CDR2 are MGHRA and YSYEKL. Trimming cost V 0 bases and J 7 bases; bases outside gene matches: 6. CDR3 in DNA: TGCGCCAGCAGCCAAGAAAGGGGCAGGGGGAATGAGCAGTTCTTC. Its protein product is CASSQERGRGNEQFF.

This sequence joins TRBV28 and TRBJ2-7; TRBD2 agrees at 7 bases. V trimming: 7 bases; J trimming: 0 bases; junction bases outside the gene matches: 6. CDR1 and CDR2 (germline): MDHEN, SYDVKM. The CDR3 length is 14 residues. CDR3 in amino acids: CASIGPSGSYEQYF. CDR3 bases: TGTGCCAGCATAGGCCCTAGCGGCTCCTACGAGCAGTACTTC.

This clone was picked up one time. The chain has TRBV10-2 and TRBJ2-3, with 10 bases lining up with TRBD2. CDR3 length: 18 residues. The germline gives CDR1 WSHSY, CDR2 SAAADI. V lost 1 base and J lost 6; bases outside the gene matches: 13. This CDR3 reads CASSEFGASGSGKDTQYF. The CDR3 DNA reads TGCGCCAGCAGTGAGTTTGGGGCTAGCGGGAGTGGGAAGGATACGCAGTATTTT.

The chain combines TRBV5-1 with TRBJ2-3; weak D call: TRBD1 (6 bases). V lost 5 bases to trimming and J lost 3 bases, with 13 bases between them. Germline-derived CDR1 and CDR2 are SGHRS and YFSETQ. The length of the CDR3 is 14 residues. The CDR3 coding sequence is TGCGCCAGCAGTAACAGGGCTGTAACAGATACGCAGTATTTT. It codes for CASSNRAVTDTQYF.